This T cell receptor beta chain was recorded in a study of breast tumors, draining lymph nodes, adjacent tissues. The study's findings and limits: Tumor T cell lymph node origin was a supported hypothesis, not proven. Tumor TCR diversity was below lymph nodes but above nontumor tissue. The data were judged consistent with most tumor T cells coming from lymph node and expanding in tumor. Compared with basal-like, luminal-like tumors shared significantly more repertoire with nontumor tissue.

This CDR3 contains 11 residues. Germline CDR1 SGHRS, CDR2 YFSETQ. Trimming took 2 bases from V and 6 from J, leaving 6 bases between them. Remarks on this clonotype: No antigen is known for it.

The lymph nodes were axillary draining lymph nodes from breast cancer patients. TCRdb called the multiplex PCR reads again in MiXCR, with one record for every CDR3 protein. The sample includes over 250,000 distinct CDR3 sequences, 30% to 35% of them seen just once. The chain employs TRBV5-1 and TRBJ2-7, with D uncertain. Sequences were obtained from axillary lymph node tissue. This TCR was recovered from a female donor with breast cancer. Some clones in this sample may be carry-over from other donors' samples. The DNA for the CDR3 is TGCGCCAGCAGCTTTAGGTGCGAGCAGTACTTC. Translating it yields CASSFRCEQYF.